This T cell receptor beta chain stems from a study of T cell repertoires in cytomegalovirus infection. Looking at the study overall: Matching HLA type, along with CMV infection, was indicated by public TCR beta signatures. Study-level findings and limits: The cumulative frequency of public TCR beta families identified carriers of CMV plus the relevant HLA. It was HLA-C-restricted CMV-specific TCR beta clonotypes that dominated the response ex vivo.

MiXCR was run by TCRdb on the reads, yielding one entry per CDR3 protein. Here the sample spans approximately 140,000 distinct CDR3 sequences, 6.5% being singletons. The table lists this clonotype with many counts. The antigen is unknown. V shed 1 base, J shed 4 bases, and the junction held 5 bases outside the gene matches. The CDR3 has 15 residues. The germline V gene has CDR1 SGHTA and CDR2 FQGNSA. The chain combines TRBV7-2 with TRBJ1-2; 8 bases line up with TRBD1. The sequence came from a human donor in good health (CMV status not recorded). Some clones in this sample may be carry-over from other donors' samples. Sequenced input: PBMCs. The CDR3 bases are TGTGCCAGCAGCTTAGTTCAGGGGGCGCCCTATGGCTACACCTTC. Translation: CASSLVQGAPYGYTF. Drawing the rest from reference TRBV7-2 and TRBJ1-2, the complete variable domain is GAGVSQSPSNKVTEKGKDVELRCDPISGHTALYWYRQSLGQGLEFLIYFQGNSAPDKSGLPSDRFSAERTGGSVSTLTIQRTQQEDSAVYLCASSLVQGAPYGYTFGSGTRLTVV.